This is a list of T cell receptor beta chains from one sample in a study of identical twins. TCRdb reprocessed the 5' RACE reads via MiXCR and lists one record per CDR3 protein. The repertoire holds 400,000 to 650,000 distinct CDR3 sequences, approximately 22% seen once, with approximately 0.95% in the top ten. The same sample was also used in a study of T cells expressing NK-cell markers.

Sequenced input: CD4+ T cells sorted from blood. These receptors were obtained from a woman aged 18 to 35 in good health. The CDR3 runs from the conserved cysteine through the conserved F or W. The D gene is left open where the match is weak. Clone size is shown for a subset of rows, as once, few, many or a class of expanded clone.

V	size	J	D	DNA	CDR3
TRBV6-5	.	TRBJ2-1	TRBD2	TGTGCCAGCAGTTACTCCCTAGCGGCCGTTTACAATGAGCAGTTCTTC	CASSYSLAAVYNEQFF
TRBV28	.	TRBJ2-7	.	TGTGCCAGCGGGGGGGCGGGGTACGAGCAGTACTTC	CASGGAGYEQYF
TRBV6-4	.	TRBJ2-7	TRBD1	TGTGCCAGCAGTGTACAGGGGGCGCCCAGCTCCTACGAGCAGTACTTC	CASSVQGAPSSYEQYF
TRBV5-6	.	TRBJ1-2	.	TGTGCCAGCAGCTTGGTGTCATCCAGGAACTATGGCTACACCTTC	CASSLVSSRNYGYTF
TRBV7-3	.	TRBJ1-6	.	TGTGCCAGCAGCCAACAGGGAGCGAGGACACCCCTCCACTTT	CASSQQGARTPLHF
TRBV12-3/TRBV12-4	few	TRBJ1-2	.	TGTGCCAGCAGTTTAGGTCAGGGGCAAGCCTATGGCTACACCTTC	CASSLGQGQAYGYTF
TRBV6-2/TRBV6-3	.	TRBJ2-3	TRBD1	TGTGCCAGCAGTTACGGGACAGGGAACACAGATACGCAGTATTTT	CASSYGTGNTDTQYF
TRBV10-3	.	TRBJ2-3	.	TGTGCCATCAGCGGGAGCCAAGCGGCAGATACGCAGTATTTT	CAISGSQAADTQYF
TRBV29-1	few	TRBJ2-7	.	TGCAGCGTTGGGGTGATGGCGCCACCCTACGAGCAGTACTTC	CSVGVMAPPYEQYF
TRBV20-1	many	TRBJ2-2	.	TGCAGTGCGGTCCGGGCCGCAAACACCGGGGAGCTGTTTTTT	CSAVRAANTGELFF
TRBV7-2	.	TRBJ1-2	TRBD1	TGTGCCAGCAGCCGGACAGGGATCGATGGCTACACCTTC	CASSRTGIDGYTF
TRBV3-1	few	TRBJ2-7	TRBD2	TGTGCCAGCAGCCAAGTTCTCCTGGCGCGGGAGGTCTCCTACGAGCAGTACTTC	CASSQVLLAREVSYEQYF
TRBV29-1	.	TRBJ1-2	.	TGCAGCGTTGGGGACTGGAACTATGGCTACACCTTC	CSVGDWNYGYTF
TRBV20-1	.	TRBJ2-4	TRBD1	TGCAGTGCTAGAGAACCCGGACAGGGGAAAAACATTCAGTACTTC	CSAREPGQGKNIQYF
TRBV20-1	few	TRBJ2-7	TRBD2	TGCAGTGCTAGACTAGCGGGAGTCTCCGAGCAGTACTTC	CSARLAGVSEQYF
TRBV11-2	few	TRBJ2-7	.	TGTGCCAGCAGCTTAGATCGCTTTAACGAGCAGTACTTC	CASSLDRFNEQYF
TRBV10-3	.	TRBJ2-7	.	TGTGCCATCAGTGAAAAGGGACCCGAGCAGTACTTC	CAISEKGPEQYF
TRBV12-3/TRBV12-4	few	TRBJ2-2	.	TGTGCCAGACTTGGGGGGTTGCGGGGGGAGCTGTTTTTT	CARLGGLRGELFF
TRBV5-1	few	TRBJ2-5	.	TGCGCCAGCAGCTTTGTACCTCAAGAGACCCAGTACTTC	CASSFVPQETQYF
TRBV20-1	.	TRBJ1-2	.	TGCAGTGCTAGAGGAGGGGGGCAGGCCTATGGCTACACCTTC	CSARGGGQAYGYTF
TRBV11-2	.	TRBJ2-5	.	TGTGCCAGCAGCTTAGGGGCGATCGGGGAGACCCAGTACTTC	CASSLGAIGETQYF
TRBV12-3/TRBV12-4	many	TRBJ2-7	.	TGTGCCAGCAGGCCTCCGTTAACCCACGAGCAGTACTTC	CASRPPLTHEQYF
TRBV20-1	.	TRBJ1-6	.	TGCAGTGCCTATAAGGGTTGGGCTGGGGGTTCACCCCTCCACTTT	CSAYKGWAGGSPLHF
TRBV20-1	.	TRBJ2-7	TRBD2	TGCAGTGCCAATAGGGAGGGCCTTTGGGAGCAGTACTTC	CSANREGLWEQYF
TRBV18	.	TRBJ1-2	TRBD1	TGTGCCAGCTCGTATCAGGGGGATGACTATGGCTACACCTTC	CASSYQGDDYGYTF
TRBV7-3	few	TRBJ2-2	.	TGTGCCAGCAGCTCGGGACGCCGGACGCCCGGGGAGCTGTTTTTT	CASSSGRRTPGELFF
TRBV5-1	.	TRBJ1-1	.	TGCGCCAGCAGCTTGGGGGGATCCGACACTGAAGCTTTCTTT	CASSLGGSDTEAFF
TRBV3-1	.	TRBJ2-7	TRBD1	TGTGCCAGCAGCCTGGGGACAGGTCTGACCGAGCAGTACTTC	CASSLGTGLTEQYF
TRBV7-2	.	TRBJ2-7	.	TGTGCCAGCAGCGTCGTCCCAACCTACGAGCAGTACTTC	CASSVVPTYEQYF